The 8 T cell receptor beta chains presented below share a single source sample, sequenced in a study of T cell changes during pregnancy in multiple sclerosis. Sequencing used immunoSEQ multiplex PCR; TCRdb keeps in-frame clones, though not all of them. The repertoire consists of some 29,000 clones, with 80% to 90% occurring once and the leading ten covering around 10%. Sequencing was performed on CD8+ T cells from peripheral blood mononuclear cells, taken in the third trimester of pregnancy. Receptors were obtained from a female donor with multiple sclerosis, enrolled in a pregnancy study.

V usage is TRBV5-1 and J usage is TRBJ1-1; the D is unclear. Deletions cut 2 bases from V and 1 base from J, with 12 bases between. Germline V gene data show CDR1 as SGHRS and CDR2 as YFSETQ. The CDR3 is 15 residues long. CDR3: CASSFTGSSNTEAFF. CDR3 sequence (DNA): TGCGCCAGCAGCTTCACGGGATCTTCGAACACTGAAGCTTTCTTT.

This chain links TRBV9 with TRBJ2-3; 9 bases are shared with TRBD2. The V gene end was trimmed by 0 bases and the J gene end by 2 bases; junction bases not matched to a gene: 7. Germline CDR1 and CDR2: SGDLS and YYNGEE. The CDR3 runs 17 residues. Written as DNA, the CDR3 is TGTGCCAGCAGCGTAGGTGCCCTGGGACTAGCCACAGATACGCAGTATTTT. Protein: CASSVGALGLATDTQYF. The variable domain in full, completed from reference TRBV9 and TRBJ2-3, reads DSGVTQTPKHLITATGQRVTLRCSPRSGDLSVYWYQQSLDQGLQFLIQYYNGEERAKGNILERFSAQQFPDLHSELNLSSLELGDSALYFCASSVGALGLATDTQYFGPGTRLTVL.

The chain has TRBV7-3 and TRBJ2-4; 9 bases are shared with TRBD2. CDR1 and CDR2 (germline): SGHTA, FQGTGA. Losses at the gene ends were 5 bases for V and 5 bases for J; bases not matched to a gene: 10. The CDR3 contains 16 residues. For the CDR3, the DNA is TGTGCCAGCAGCCCCTCTAGCGGGGTGGAGGAAAACATTCAGTACTTC. It translates to CASSPSSGVEENIQYF.

This clone was seen a single time. This rearrangement joins TRBV15 to TRBJ2-1, with D possibly being TRBD2 (6 bases). Trimming shortened V by 0 bases and J by 8 bases, and 17 bases separated the two germline ends. This CDR3 contains 16 residues. Germline V gives CDR1 LNHNV, CDR2 YYDKDF (reference sequence). The CDR3 sequence is CATSRDSGTGGDEQFF. The CDR3 nucleotides read TGTGCCACCAGCAGAGATTCCGGGACTGGCGGAGATGAGCAGTTCTTC.

The V and J genes are TRBV23-1 and TRBJ2-7; D is uncertain. TRBV23-1 is designated an ORF whose function remains uncertain. The V gene lost 9 bases and the J gene lost 6 bases, with 12 bases spanning the gap. This CDR3 has 11 residues. Written as DNA, the CDR3 is TGCGCCAGTAGATTGACATCCGAGCAGTACTTC. Amino acid sequence: CASRLTSEQYF.

This chain connects TRBV7-9 to TRBJ2-1, with no clear D. Trimming took 6 bases from V and 0 from J, leaving 15 bases between them. The CDR3 has 16 amino acids. Germline CDR1 SEHNR, CDR2 FQNEAQ (reference sequence). The CDR3 loop is CASSPPERSSYNEQFF. As DNA, the CDR3 is TGTGCCAGCAGTCCCCCTGAGAGGAGCTCCTACAATGAGCAGTTCTTC.

The rearrangement links TRBV5-8 to TRBJ1-5; D unresolved. CDR1 SGHTS and CDR2 YDEGEE come from the germline V gene. V dropped 1 base and J dropped 11 bases, with 13 bases sitting between them. The CDR3 is 13 amino acids. The CDR3: CASSLPGFKAQHF. CDR3 coding DNA: TGTGCCAGCAGCTTGCCGGGATTTAAGGCCCAGCATTTT.

This chain uses TRBV5-8 with TRBJ2-3, with 7 bases lining up with TRBD1. The CDR3 spans 15 residues. V lost 4 bases, J lost 0 bases, and 5 bases stayed unmatched. Germline CDR1 is SGHTS and CDR2 is YDEGEE. This CDR3 is CASSNPRGSTDTQYF. The CDR3 region has the DNA TGTGCCAGCAGCAATCCCAGGGGGAGCACAGATACGCAGTATTTT.